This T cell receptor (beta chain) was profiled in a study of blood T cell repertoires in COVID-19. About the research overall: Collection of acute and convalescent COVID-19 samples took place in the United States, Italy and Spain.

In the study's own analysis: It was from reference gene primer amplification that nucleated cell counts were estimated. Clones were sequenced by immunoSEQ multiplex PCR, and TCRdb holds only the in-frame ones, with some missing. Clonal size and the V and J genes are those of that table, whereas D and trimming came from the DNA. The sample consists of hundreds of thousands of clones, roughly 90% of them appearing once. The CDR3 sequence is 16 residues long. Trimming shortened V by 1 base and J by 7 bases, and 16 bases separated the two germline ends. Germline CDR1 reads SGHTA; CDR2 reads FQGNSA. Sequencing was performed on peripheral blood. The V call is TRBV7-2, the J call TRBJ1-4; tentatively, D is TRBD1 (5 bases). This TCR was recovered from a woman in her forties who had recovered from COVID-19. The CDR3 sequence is CASSLEQGIVGEKLFF. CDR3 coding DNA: TGTGCCAGCAGCTTAGAGCAGGGAATAGTTGGTGAAAAACTGTTTTTT. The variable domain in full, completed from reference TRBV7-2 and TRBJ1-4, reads GAGVSQSPSNKVTEKGKDVELRCDPISGHTALYWYRQSLGQGLEFLIYFQGNSAPDKSGLPSDRFSAERTGGSVSTLTIQRTQQEDSAVYLCASSLEQGIVGEKLFFGSGTQLSVL.